This TCR beta chain was sequenced in a study of human T cells and chemical hapten exposure. Germline loops: CDR1 KGHSH, CDR2 LQKENI. V was clipped by 3 bases and J by 3 bases, with 9 bases between them. This CDR3 has 13 amino acids. Time point here: patch test 1, 2 weeks after DPC sensitization. The treatment is: therapeutic diphenylcyclopropenone sensitization with weekly scalp DPC. In the original workflow: With a range of roughly 23,224 to 690,600, the median per sample was around 97,000 TCRs. TCRdb processed the RACE reads anew with MiXCR; each CDR3 protein has one entry. The authors' filters were not applied to this entry. The table records fewer than 200,000 distinct CDR3 sequences, around 22% of them present only once.

The sequence was collected from a woman aged 50 to 65 with alopecia areata. Some clones in this sample may be carry-over from other donors' samples. This chain connects TRBV18 to TRBJ2-7; D is undetermined. The sequencing here drew on whole blood, taken in connection with sensitization to the hapten diphenylcyclopropenone (DPC). Here the CDR3 reads CASSPSMGYEQYF. The CDR3 coding sequence is TGTGCCAGCTCACCGTCAATGGGCTACGAGCAGTACTTC. The full variable domain, in which reference TRBV18 and TRBJ2-7 provide the parts outside the CDR3, is NAGVMQNPRHLVRRRGQEARLRCSPMKGHSHVYWYRQLPEEGLKFMVYLQKENIIDESGMPKERFSAEFPKEGPSILRIQQVVRGDSAAYFCASSPSMGYEQYFGPGTRLTVT.